This is a list of T cell receptor beta chains from one sample in a study of shared clonotypes between healthy human individuals. Generated by immunoSEQ multiplex PCR, the TCRdb table keeps only in-frame clones and is missing some. The sample holds 2,100,000 or so clones; around 95% are singletons and the top ten take roughly 0.13%. Sequences were obtained from naive CD4+ T cells sorted from blood. All receptors come from a man aged 18 to 29 in good health. Each CDR3 is given with its conserved first and last residue. Each record gives: CDR3 DNA, CDR3 protein, J gene, D gene, V gene, clone size. D genes are given only for firm matches. For some rows the clone size is stated as once, few or many, or as a class when expanded; others skip it.

TGTGCCAGCAGCTTAGCGGGAAGGTACAATGAGCAGTTCTTC | CASSLAGRYNEQFF | TRBJ2-1 | TRBD2 | TRBV5-6 | NA
TGTGCCAGCAGTTTATTAGGGACAGGGGGCGCAACTAATGAAAAACTGTTTTTT | CASSLLGTGGATNEKLFF | TRBJ1-4 | TRBD1 | TRBV28 | NA
TGTGCCAGCAGTCCCGGGGGGGAGCAGTACTTC | CASSPGGEQYF | TRBJ2-7 | TRBD2 | TRBV28 | NA
TGTGCCAGCAGTTTACGCGGGGGGCCCCAGCATTTT | CASSLRGGPQHF | TRBJ1-5 | NA | TRBV28 | few
TGTGCCAGCAGCCCACCGGACTATACGCAGTATTTT | CASSPPDYTQYF | TRBJ2-3 | NA | TRBV7-9 | NA
TGTGCCAGCAGTTTATCGATACAGGGTCGTTCACCCCTCCACTTT | CASSLSIQGRSPLHF | TRBJ1-6 | NA | TRBV27 | NA
TGTGCCAGCGCAGGGTCGGGACTCCAAGATAAGTTTTTT | CASAGSGLQDKFF | TRBJ1-4 | NA | TRBV2 | once
TGTGCCAGCAGTTACTCCCAGGGGTACTATGGCTACACCTTC | CASSYSQGYYGYTF | TRBJ1-2 | NA | TRBV6-6 | NA
TGTGCCAGCAGCTTGCAGGGGGCAGTAGGATCACCCCTCCACTTT | CASSLQGAVGSPLHF | TRBJ1-6 | TRBD1 | TRBV7-9 | NA
TGCGCCAGCTCATGGTCAGGGGCCTCCTACAATGAGCAGTTCTTC | CASSWSGASYNEQFF | TRBJ2-1 | NA | TRBV5-1 | NA
TGTGCCAGTAGAGACAGGGTGGCAATCGGCTACACCTTC | CASRDRVAIGYTF | TRBJ1-2 | TRBD1 | TRBV2 | NA
TGTGCCAGTAGTATAGTAGATACGCAGTATTTT | CASSIVDTQYF | TRBJ2-3 | NA | TRBV19 | once
TGTGCCAGCAGCCCGATAGCAGGGGCCGGGGAGCTGTTTTTT | CASSPIAGAGELFF | TRBJ2-2 | NA | TRBV7-2 | NA
TGTGCCAGTCCCGGGACTAGCGGATACAATGAGCAGTTCTTC | CASPGTSGYNEQFF | TRBJ2-1 | TRBD2 | TRBV2 | NA
TGTGCCAGCAGCGGGGGTAACTTTGGCGATTCACCCCTCCACTTT | CASSGGNFGDSPLHF | TRBJ1-6 | NA | TRBV6-5 | NA
TGCGCCAGCAGCTATTTGGGACAGGCCGTCACCACTGGGGCCAACGTCCTGACTTTC | CASSYLGQAVTTGANVLTF | TRBJ2-6 | TRBD1 | TRBV4-3 | NA
TGCAGCGCAGAGGGGGAAGTGGCTGGCTACACCTTC | CSAEGEVAGYTF | TRBJ1-2 | NA | TRBV29-1 | NA
TGTGCCTGGAGTGTAATGATGGGAGGCGAGACCCAGTACTTC | CAWSVMMGGETQYF | TRBJ2-5 | NA | TRBV30 | NA
TGTGCCAGCAGCCTCGGACGGGAGAACACTGAAGCTTTCTTT | CASSLGRENTEAFF | TRBJ1-1 | NA | TRBV11-3 | NA
TGTGCCAGCAGTGCTAGCGGGACCTACACCGGGGAGCTGTTTTTT | CASSASGTYTGELFF | TRBJ2-2 | TRBD2 | TRBV2 | NA
TGTGCCAGTAGTATCTTAGCGGGAATCTCCGAGCAGTACTTC | CASSILAGISEQYF | TRBJ2-7 | TRBD2 | TRBV19 | few
TGCGCCAGCAGCTTGGGGACTAGCGGGAGGCCCTACAATGAGCAGTTCTTC | CASSLGTSGRPYNEQFF | TRBJ2-1 | TRBD2 | TRBV5-1 | NA
TGCGCCAGCAGCCAAGCAGCTGGGGCCAACGTCCTGACTTTC | CASSQAAGANVLTF | TRBJ2-6 | NA | TRBV4-1 | once
TGTGCCAGCAGCAATCGACATGGGGCCACGAACACTGAAGCTTTCTTT | CASSNRHGATNTEAFF | TRBJ1-1 | NA | TRBV28 | once
TGTGCCAGCAGCCGCGACGATGGGGTGTACAATGAGCAGTTCTTC | CASSRDDGVYNEQFF | TRBJ2-1 | NA | TRBV7-9 | NA
TGCGCCAGCAGCTTAGATACAGGGGTCGCTGAAGCTTTCTTT | CASSLDTGVAEAFF | TRBJ1-1 | TRBD1 | TRBV5-1 | NA
TGTGCCAGCAGCCAAGATGGAGGGACCGGGTCATTGTCAGGGGCCAACGTCCTGACTTTC | CASSQDGGTGSLSGANVLTF | TRBJ2-6 | NA | TRBV14 | NA
TGCGCCAGCAGCCAACAGACTAACTACGAGCAGTACTTC | CASSQQTNYEQYF | TRBJ2-7 | NA | TRBV5-1 | NA
TGTGCCAGCTCACCACGGCCGGAGCCCTACGAGCAGTACTTC | CASSPRPEPYEQYF | TRBJ2-7 | NA | TRBV18 | few
TGTGCCAGCAGCTCCATCTTGAACACTGAAGCTTTCTTT | CASSSILNTEAFF | TRBJ1-1 | NA | TRBV7-9 | NA
TGTGCCAGCAGCATGGACGGTGCATCAGGAAACACCATATATTTT | CASSMDGASGNTIYF | TRBJ1-3 | NA | TRBV7-6 | NA
TGTGCCAGCAGACCAACATCCTACGAGCAGTACTTC | CASRPTSYEQYF | TRBJ2-7 | NA | TRBV28 | NA
TGTGCCAGCAGTGAAGCTAACAGGGGAGACTATGGCTACACCTTC | CASSEANRGDYGYTF | TRBJ1-2 | TRBD1 | TRBV6-1 | NA
TGTGCCTGGAGTGTAAATGGGGAAGGCACCTCTGGAAACACCATATATTTT | CAWSVNGEGTSGNTIYF | TRBJ1-3 | NA | TRBV30 | NA
TGTGCCAGCAGTTACGTTCAGGGACTCCCACTCCAGCATTTT | CASSYVQGLPLQHF | TRBJ1-5 | NA | TRBV6-5 | NA
TGTGCCTGGCATAAGGGACAGGGACTTGGGAGCGAAAAACTGTTTTTT | CAWHKGQGLGSEKLFF | TRBJ1-4 | TRBD1 | TRBV30 | NA
TGCAGCGTAAGACAGGGCACGAACACTGAAGCTTTCTTT | CSVRQGTNTEAFF | TRBJ1-1 | TRBD1 | TRBV29-1 | NA
TGTGCCAGCGCTTCTCCACTTAGAGGGACCGAAGCTTTCTTT | CASASPLRGTEAFF | TRBJ1-1 | NA | TRBV13 | NA
TGTGCCAGCAGTGAAAGCGGGAGGCCCACAGATACGCAGTATTTT | CASSESGRPTDTQYF | TRBJ2-3 | TRBD2 | TRBV6-1 | NA
TGTGCCAGCAGCGGAGGATTACAAGAGACCCAGTACTTC | CASSGGLQETQYF | TRBJ2-5 | NA | TRBV11-2 | NA
TGTGCTAGCAGCTTAGGATACTTC | CASSLGYF | TRBJ2-7 | NA | TRBV7-7 | NA